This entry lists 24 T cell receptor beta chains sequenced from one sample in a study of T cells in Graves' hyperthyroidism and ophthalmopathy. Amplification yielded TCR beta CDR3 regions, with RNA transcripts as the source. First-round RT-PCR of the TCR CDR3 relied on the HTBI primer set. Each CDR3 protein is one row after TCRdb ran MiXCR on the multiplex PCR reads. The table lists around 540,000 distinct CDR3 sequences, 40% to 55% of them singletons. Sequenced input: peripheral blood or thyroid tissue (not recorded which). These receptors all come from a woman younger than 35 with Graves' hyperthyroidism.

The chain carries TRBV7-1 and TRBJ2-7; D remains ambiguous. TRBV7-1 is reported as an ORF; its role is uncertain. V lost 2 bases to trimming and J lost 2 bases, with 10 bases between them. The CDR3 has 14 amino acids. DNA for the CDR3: TGTGCCAGCAGCTCAATCGCCCCTACCTACGAGCAGTACTTC. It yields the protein CASSSIAPTYEQYF.

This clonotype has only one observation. CDR3 region: CASSSDSSQYF. DNA of the CDR3: TGTGCCAGCAGCTCGGACAGTTCGCAGTACTTC. The rearrangement joins TRBV7-2 to TRBJ2-5; a weak D match, TRBD1 (6 bases). The CDR3 loop spans 11 amino acids. Trimming removed 4 bases from V and 11 bases from J, with 11 bases in between. Germline assignment: CDR1 SGHTA and CDR2 FQGNSA.

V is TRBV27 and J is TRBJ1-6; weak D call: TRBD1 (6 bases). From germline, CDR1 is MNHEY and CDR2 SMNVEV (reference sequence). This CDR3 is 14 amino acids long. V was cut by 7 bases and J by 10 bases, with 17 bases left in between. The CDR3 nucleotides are TGTGCCAGCACCTGGGACACGTATGGGTCACCCCTCCACTTT. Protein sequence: CASTWDTYGSPLHF.

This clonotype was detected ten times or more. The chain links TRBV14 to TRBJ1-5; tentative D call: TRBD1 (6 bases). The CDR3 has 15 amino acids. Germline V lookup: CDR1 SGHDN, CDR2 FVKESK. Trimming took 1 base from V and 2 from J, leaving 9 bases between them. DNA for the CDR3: TGTGCCAGCAGCCAAGGTGGGGGCCGCAATCAGCCCCAGCATTTT. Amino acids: CASSQGGGRNQPQHF.

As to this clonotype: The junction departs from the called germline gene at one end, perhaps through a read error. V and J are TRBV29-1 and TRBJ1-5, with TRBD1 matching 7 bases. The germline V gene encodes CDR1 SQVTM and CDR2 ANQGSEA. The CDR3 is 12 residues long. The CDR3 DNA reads TGCAGCACTAGACAGGGAGGGCAGCCCCAGCTTTTT. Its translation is CSTRQGGQPQLF. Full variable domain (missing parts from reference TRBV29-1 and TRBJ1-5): SAVISQKPSRDICQRGTSLTIQCQVDSQVTMMFWYRQQPGQSLTLIATANQGSEATYESGFVIDKFPISRPNLTFSTLTVSNMSPEDSSIYLCSTRQGGQPQLFGDGTRLSIL.

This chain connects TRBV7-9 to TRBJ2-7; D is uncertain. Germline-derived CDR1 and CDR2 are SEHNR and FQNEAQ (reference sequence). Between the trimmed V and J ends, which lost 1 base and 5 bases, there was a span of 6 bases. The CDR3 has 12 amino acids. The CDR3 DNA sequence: TGTGCCAGCAGCTTAGGGGTAAACGAGCAGTACTTC. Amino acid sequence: CASSLGVNEQYF.

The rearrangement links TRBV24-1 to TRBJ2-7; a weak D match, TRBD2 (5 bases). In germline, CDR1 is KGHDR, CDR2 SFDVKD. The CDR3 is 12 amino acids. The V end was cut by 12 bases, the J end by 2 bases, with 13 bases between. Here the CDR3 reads CAWYRLTYEQYF. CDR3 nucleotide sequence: TGTGCCTGGTACAGACTAACCTACGAGCAGTACTTC.

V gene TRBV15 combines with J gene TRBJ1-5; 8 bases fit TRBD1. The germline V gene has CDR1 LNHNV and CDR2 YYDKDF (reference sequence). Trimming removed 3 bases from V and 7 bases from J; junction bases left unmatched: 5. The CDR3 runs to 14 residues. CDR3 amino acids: CATSSDRGRQPQHF. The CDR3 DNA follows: TGTGCCACCAGCAGTGACAGGGGTCGGCAGCCCCAGCATTTT.

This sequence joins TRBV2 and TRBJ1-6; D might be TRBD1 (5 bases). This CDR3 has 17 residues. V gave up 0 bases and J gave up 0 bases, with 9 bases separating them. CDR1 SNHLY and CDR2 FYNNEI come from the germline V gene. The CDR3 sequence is CASSEAAGFSYNSPLHF. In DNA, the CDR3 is TGTGCCAGCAGTGAAGCGGCAGGGTTCTCCTATAATTCACCCCTCCACTTT.

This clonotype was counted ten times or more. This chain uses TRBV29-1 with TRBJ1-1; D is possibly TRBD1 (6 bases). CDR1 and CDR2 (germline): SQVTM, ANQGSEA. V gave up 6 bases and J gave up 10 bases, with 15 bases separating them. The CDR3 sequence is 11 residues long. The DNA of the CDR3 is TGCAGCGTGGCAAAGGACAGTCGAGCTTTCTTT. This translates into CSVAKDSRAFF.

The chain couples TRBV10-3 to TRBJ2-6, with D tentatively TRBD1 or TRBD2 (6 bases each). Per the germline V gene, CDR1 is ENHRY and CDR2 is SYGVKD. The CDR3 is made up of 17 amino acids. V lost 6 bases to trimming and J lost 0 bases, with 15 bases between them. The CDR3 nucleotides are TGTGCCATCAGGGACTACAGGGAGAGCTCTGGGGCCAACGTCCTGACTTTC. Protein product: CAIRDYRESSGANVLTF.

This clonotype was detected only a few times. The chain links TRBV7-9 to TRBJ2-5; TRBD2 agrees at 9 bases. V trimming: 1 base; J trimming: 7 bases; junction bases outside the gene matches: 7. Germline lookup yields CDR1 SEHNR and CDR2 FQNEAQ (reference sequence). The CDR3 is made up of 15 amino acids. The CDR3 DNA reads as TGTGCCAGCAGCTTAGTTCGGACTAGCGTGCGGACCCAGTACTTC. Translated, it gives CASSLVRTSVRTQYF.

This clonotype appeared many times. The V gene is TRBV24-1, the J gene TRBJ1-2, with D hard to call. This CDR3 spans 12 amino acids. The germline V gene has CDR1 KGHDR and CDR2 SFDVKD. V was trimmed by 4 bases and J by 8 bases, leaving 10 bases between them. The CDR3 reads CATSEGGRGYTF. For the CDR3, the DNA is TGTGCCACCAGTGAGGGAGGACGCGGCTACACCTTC.

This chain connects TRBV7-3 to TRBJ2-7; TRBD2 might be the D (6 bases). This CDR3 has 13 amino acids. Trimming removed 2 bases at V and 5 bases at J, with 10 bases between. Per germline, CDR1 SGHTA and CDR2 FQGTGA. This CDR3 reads CASSLGGLDEQYF. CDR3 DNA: TGTGCCAGCAGCTTAGGGGGGTTGGACGAGCAGTACTTC.

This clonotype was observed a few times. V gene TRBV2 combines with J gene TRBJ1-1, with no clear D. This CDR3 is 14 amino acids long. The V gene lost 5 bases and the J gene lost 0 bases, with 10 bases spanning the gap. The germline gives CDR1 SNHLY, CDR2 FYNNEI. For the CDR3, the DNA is TGTGCCAGCAGTCAAGACGGATTGAACACTGAAGCTTTCTTT. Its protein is CASSQDGLNTEAFF.

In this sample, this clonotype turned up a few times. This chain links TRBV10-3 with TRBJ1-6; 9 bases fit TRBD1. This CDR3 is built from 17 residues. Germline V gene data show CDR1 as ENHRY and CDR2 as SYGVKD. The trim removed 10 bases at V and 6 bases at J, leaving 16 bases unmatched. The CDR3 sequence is CASTPLGGTGTNSPLHF. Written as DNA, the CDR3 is TGTGCCAGCACCCCCCTCGGCGGGACAGGGACTAATTCACCCCTCCACTTT.

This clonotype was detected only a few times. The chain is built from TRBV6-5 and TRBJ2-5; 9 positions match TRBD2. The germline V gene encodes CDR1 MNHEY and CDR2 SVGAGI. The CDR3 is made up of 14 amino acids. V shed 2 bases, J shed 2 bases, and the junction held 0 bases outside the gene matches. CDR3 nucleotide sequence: TGTGCCAGCAGTTACAGCGGGGGGCAAGAGACCCAGTACTTC. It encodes CASSYSGGQETQYF.

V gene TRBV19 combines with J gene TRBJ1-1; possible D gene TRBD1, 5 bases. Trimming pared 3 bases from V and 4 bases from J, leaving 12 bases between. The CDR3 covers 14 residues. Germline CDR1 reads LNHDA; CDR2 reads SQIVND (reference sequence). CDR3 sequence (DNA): TGTGCCAGTAGTATCGCGGGACTCCTCACTGAAGCTTTCTTT. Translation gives CASSIAGLLTEAFF.

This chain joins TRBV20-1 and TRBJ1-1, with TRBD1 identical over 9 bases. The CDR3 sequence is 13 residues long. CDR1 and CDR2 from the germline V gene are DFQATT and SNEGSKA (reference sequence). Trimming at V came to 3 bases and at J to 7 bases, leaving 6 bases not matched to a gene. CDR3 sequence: CSASRGQGREAFF. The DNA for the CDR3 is TGCAGTGCTAGTCGGGGACAGGGTCGTGAAGCTTTCTTT.

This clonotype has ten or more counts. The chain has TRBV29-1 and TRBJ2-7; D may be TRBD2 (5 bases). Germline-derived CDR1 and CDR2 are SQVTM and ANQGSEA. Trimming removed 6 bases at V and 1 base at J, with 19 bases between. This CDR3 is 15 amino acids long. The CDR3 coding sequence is TGCAGCGTCGGGATTGGGGTTTCTTCGTCCTACGAGCAGTACTTC. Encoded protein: CSVGIGVSSSYEQYF.

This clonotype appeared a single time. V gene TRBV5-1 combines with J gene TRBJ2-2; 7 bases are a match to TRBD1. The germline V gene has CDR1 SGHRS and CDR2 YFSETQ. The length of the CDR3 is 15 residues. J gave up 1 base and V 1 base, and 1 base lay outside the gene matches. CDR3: CASSLSGGNTGELFF. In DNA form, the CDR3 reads TGCGCCAGCAGCTTGTCAGGGGGGAACACCGGGGAGCTGTTTTTT.

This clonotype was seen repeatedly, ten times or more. The CDR3 DNA is TGTGCCAGCAGCGTAGTTGGCGGGGCTGAAGCTTTCTTT. As protein: CASSVVGGAEAFF. This chain uses TRBV9 with TRBJ1-1; D gene uncertain. The germline V and J ends were trimmed by 0 bases and 6 bases, with 9 bases remaining between them. Germline CDR1 SGDLS, CDR2 YYNGEE. The CDR3 is 13 amino acids.

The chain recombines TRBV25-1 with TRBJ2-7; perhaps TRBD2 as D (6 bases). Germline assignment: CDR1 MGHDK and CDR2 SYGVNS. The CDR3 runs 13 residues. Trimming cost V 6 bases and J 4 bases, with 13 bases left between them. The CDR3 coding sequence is TGTGCCAGCAGCTTGGGCGGGATGTACGAGCAGTACTTC. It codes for CASSLGGMYEQYF.

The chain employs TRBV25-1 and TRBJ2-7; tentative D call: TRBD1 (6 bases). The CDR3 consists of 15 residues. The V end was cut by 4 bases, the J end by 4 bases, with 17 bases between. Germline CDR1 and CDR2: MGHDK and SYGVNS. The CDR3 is CASSARQMGAYEQYF. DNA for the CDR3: TGTGCCAGCAGTGCTAGACAAATGGGGGCATACGAGCAGTACTTC.